This entry lists 24 T cell receptor beta chains sequenced from one sample in a study of T cell clonotyping in hematopoietic cell transplantation. This table comes from immunoSEQ multiplex PCR, and its TCRdb copy is limited to in-frame clones, with some not included. This table has about 69,000 clones, 85% to 95% appearing once. What was sequenced was peripheral blood mononuclear cells. These receptors all come from a man aged 45-65 years in good health. Some clones in this sample may be carry-over from other donors' samples.

The rearrangement joins TRBV7-8 to TRBJ2-7; 7 bases are a match to TRBD1. Trimming removed 9 bases from V and 6 bases from J; junction bases left unmatched: 17. There are 15 residues in the CDR3. The germline V gene has CDR1 SGHVS and CDR2 FQNEAQ. The CDR3 DNA follows: TGTGCCAGTGGGACAGAGCAACTTGGGCCTTCCGAGCAGTACTTC. Protein: CASGTEQLGPSEQYF.

This clone was seen a single time. The rearrangement links TRBV5-1 to TRBJ2-5; 7 positions match TRBD1. Germline V gives CDR1 SGHRS, CDR2 YFSETQ. CDR3 size: 13 residues. J gave up 3 bases and V 3 bases, and 2 bases lay outside the gene matches. CDR3 protein: CASSWGTEETQYF. In DNA, the CDR3 is TGCGCCAGCAGCTGGGGGACAGAAGAGACCCAGTACTTC.

This chain connects TRBV28 to TRBJ1-5, with D unresolved. This CDR3 is 15 amino acids long. Trimming shortened V by 4 bases and J by 4 bases, and 14 bases separated the two germline ends. Germline V gene data show CDR1 as MDHEN and CDR2 as SYDVKM. CDR3 nucleotide sequence: TGTGCCAGCAGTTGGGCAAGGGTTAATAATCAGCCCCAGCATTTT. Translating gives CASSWARVNNQPQHF.

The chain has TRBV9 and TRBJ2-3; D assignment may be TRBD1 or TRBD2 (6 bases each). Between the trimmed V and J ends, which lost 1 base and 4 bases, there was a span of 16 bases. Germline values: CDR1 SGDLS, CDR2 YYNGEE. The CDR3 runs 16 residues. The CDR3 sequence is CASSVRGLRGADTQYF. The CDR3 DNA reads TGTGCCAGCAGCGTACGGGGGCTCCGGGGAGCAGATACGCAGTATTTT.

The chain links TRBV6-6 to TRBJ1-3; D perhaps matches TRBD1 (6 bases). Per germline, CDR1 MNHNY and CDR2 SVGAGI (reference sequence). This CDR3 spans 14 amino acids. The V end was cut by 6 bases, the J end by 3 bases, with 12 bases between. The CDR3, as DNA: TGTGCCAGCAGCCGGGGCAGGGGTGGAAACACCATATATTTT. It is translated as CASSRGRGGNTIYF.

The chain joins TRBV7-3 to TRBJ2-2; D is uncertain. Germline-derived CDR1 and CDR2 are SGHTA and FQGTGA. CDR3 length: 13 residues. Trimming pared 6 bases from V and 5 bases from J, leaving 10 bases between. CDR3 bases: TGTGCCAGCAGTACAGCCGGTACCGGGGAGCTGTTTTTT. Protein product: CASSTAGTGELFF.

The chain couples TRBV19 to TRBJ1-5; no clear D. This CDR3 has 15 residues. The V end lost 1 base, the J end lost 5 bases, and 12 bases lay between the germline ends. CDR1 and CDR2 from the germline V gene are LNHDA and SQIVND (reference sequence). In nucleotides, the CDR3 is TGTGCCAGTAGTATAGTTGGCGGTGTGGATCAGCCCCAGCATTTT. Protein: CASSIVGGVDQPQHF.

The chain is built from TRBV19 and TRBJ1-1; 7 bases align to TRBD1. The CDR3 length is 15 residues. Germline V gives CDR1 LNHDA, CDR2 SQIVND (reference sequence). With V trimmed by 5 bases and J by 2 bases, 8 bases remained unmatched. The CDR3 loop reads CASSSRRGANTEAFF. The CDR3 DNA reads as TGTGCCAGTAGTTCGCGCAGGGGGGCCAACACTGAAGCTTTCTTT.

The V call is TRBV7-9, the J call TRBJ1-2; D remains ambiguous. V was pared by 0 bases and J by 2 bases, with 4 bases between. Germline values: CDR1 SEHNR, CDR2 FQNEAQ (reference sequence). This CDR3 contains 13 residues. CDR3 bases: TGTGCCAGCAGCTTAGCAAAGAACTATGGCTACACCTTC. This encodes CASSLAKNYGYTF. The complete variable domain, with remaining parts taken from reference TRBV7-9 and TRBJ1-2, reads DTGVSQNPRHKITKRGQNVTFRCDPISEHNRLYWYRQTLGQGPEFLTYFQNEAQLEKSRLLSDRFSAERPKGSFSTLEIQRTEQGDSAMYLCASSLAKNYGYTFGSGTRLTVV.

This chain uses TRBV5-1 with TRBJ1-6, with unresolved D. This CDR3 is 14 amino acids long. In germline, CDR1 is SGHRS, CDR2 YFSETQ. Trimming took off 4 bases at V and 5 bases at J, with 10 bases between the two ends. This chain's CDR3 is CASSPTPDNSPLHF. CDR3 coding DNA: TGCGCCAGCAGCCCGACCCCAGATAATTCACCCCTCCACTTT.

The chain employs TRBV5-6 and TRBJ1-1; D is unresolved. Germline CDR1 and CDR2: SGHDT and YYEEEE. V gave up 4 bases and J gave up 0 bases, with 10 bases separating them. The CDR3 contains 14 residues. The CDR3 spells CASSIGSVNTEAFF. The CDR3 DNA is TGTGCCAGCAGCATAGGCAGTGTGAACACTGAAGCTTTCTTT.

The chain carries TRBV4-1 and TRBJ1-1; no reliable D call. The germline V gene has CDR1 MGHRA and CDR2 YSYEKL. The CDR3 contains 17 residues. V was trimmed by 0 bases and J by 1 base, leaving 15 bases between them. For the CDR3, the DNA is TGCGCCAGCAGCCAAGATCAGATGGTGCAGAGGAACACTGAAGCTTTCTTT. Translated: CASSQDQMVQRNTEAFF.

CDR3 residues: CASSLPGALLGSPLHF. CDR3 sequence (DNA): TGTGCCAGCAGCTTACCCGGGGCCCTCTTAGGTTCACCCCTCCACTTT. The J gene is TRBJ1-6, the V gene TRBV11-2; a possible D gene is TRBD1 (5 bases). CDR1 and CDR2 (germline): SGHAT, FQNNGV. V was cut by 2 bases and J by 9 bases, with 17 bases left in between. The CDR3 length is 16 residues. Drawing the rest from reference TRBV11-2 and TRBJ1-6, the complete variable domain is EAGVAQSPRYKIIEKRQSVAFWCNPISGHATLYWYQQILGQGPKLLIQFQNNGVVDDSQLPKDRFSAERLKGVDSTLKIQPAKLEDSAVYLCASSLPGALLGSPLHFGNGTRLTVT.

This chain joins TRBV2 and TRBJ1-1; 10 bases are shared with TRBD1. This CDR3 is built from 13 residues. After removal of 9 bases from V and 5 bases from J, the junction contained 6 bases not matched to a gene. The germline gives CDR1 SNHLY, CDR2 FYNNEI. DNA for the CDR3: TGTGCCAGGGGGGACAGGGGTGGTACTGAAGCTTTCTTT. This codes for CARGDRGGTEAFF.

The chain employs TRBV28 and TRBJ2-5, with D uncertain. CDR3 length equals 14 residues. CDR1 and CDR2 from the germline V gene are MDHEN and SYDVKM. The V end lost 3 bases, the J end lost 2 bases, and 10 bases lay between the germline ends. CDR3 region: CASSFHRYQETQYF. The CDR3 coding sequence is TGTGCCAGCAGTTTCCATAGATATCAAGAGACCCAGTACTTC.

The rearrangement joins TRBV30 to TRBJ2-1, with TRBD2 matching 7 bases. The CDR3 has 13 amino acids. Looked up from germline, CDR1 is GTSNPN and CDR2 is SVGIG (reference sequence). Trimming at V came to 7 bases and at J to 8 bases, leaving 11 bases not matched to a gene. The DNA of the CDR3 is TGTGCCTTAGAGCGGGAAGGTGTATATGAGCAGTTCTTC. Residues: CALEREGVYEQFF.

CDR3 amino acids: CASSPGQGDNEKLFF. CDR3 nucleotide sequence: TGTGCCAGTAGTCCCGGACAGGGGGATAATGAAAAACTGTTTTTT. The chain has TRBV19 and TRBJ1-4; 10 bases are shared with TRBD1. CDR1 and CDR2 from the germline V gene are LNHDA and SQIVND (reference sequence). Trimming removed 5 bases from V and 4 bases from J; junction bases left unmatched: 4. The length of the CDR3 is 15 residues.

In its sample, this clone was seen once. The J gene is TRBJ2-1, the V gene TRBV30, with a weak D call TRBD2 (6 bases). Germline V lookup: CDR1 GTSNPN, CDR2 SVGIG (reference sequence). Trimming cost V 4 bases and J 0 bases, with 13 bases left between them. CDR3 length: 15 residues. The CDR3 spells CAWTGDRISYNEQFF. The CDR3 nucleotides read TGTGCCTGGACGGGAGACCGAATCTCCTACAATGAGCAGTTCTTC.

The chain has TRBV9 and TRBJ1-1, with TRBD1 as a possible D gene (6 bases). V lost 0 bases, J lost 5 bases, and 14 bases lay in between. Germline V gene lookup returns CDR1 SGDLS and CDR2 YYNGEE. The CDR3 length is 15 residues. The CDR3 sequence: CASSVGARGGTEAFF. In DNA form, the CDR3 reads TGTGCCAGCAGCGTAGGAGCCAGGGGAGGGACTGAAGCTTTCTTT.

The chain links TRBV7-2 to TRBJ2-2; no firm D call. This CDR3 has 12 residues. Trimming cost V 5 bases and J 6 bases, with 7 bases left between them. Per the germline V gene, CDR1 is SGHTA and CDR2 is FQGNSA. The CDR3 protein is CASSPMSGELFF. CDR3 coding DNA: TGTGCCAGCAGCCCCATGTCCGGGGAGCTGTTTTTT.

The genes are TRBV7-8 and TRBJ1-5, with unresolved D. The V end lost 6 bases, the J end lost 4 bases, and 10 bases lay between the germline ends. CDR1 is SGHVS, CDR2 FQNEAQ, per germline. The CDR3 is 13 amino acids. Written as DNA, the CDR3 is TGTGCCAGCAGAGAGTCCAGAAATCAGCCCCAGCATTTT. This encodes CASRESRNQPQHF.

The rearrangement joins TRBV28 to TRBJ2-7, with TRBD1 matching over 7 bases. The junction had 11 bases not matched to a gene; V was cut back by 5 bases and J by 4 bases. The CDR3 loop spans 15 amino acids. Germline assignment: CDR1 MDHEN and CDR2 SYDVKM. This CDR3 is CASSLRQGIVYEQYF. The CDR3, as DNA: TGTGCCAGCAGTCTGAGACAGGGAATTGTGTACGAGCAGTACTTC.

This clone was counted a single time. The rearrangement links TRBV4-3 to TRBJ2-7; 9 bases agree with TRBD2. CDR1 is LGHNA, CDR2 YSLEER, per germline. This CDR3 has 17 residues. Trimming took 0 bases from V and 0 from J; bases not matched to a gene: 6. The chain's CDR3 is CASSQDMLAGNSYEQYF. The CDR3 DNA reads TGCGCCAGCAGCCAAGATATGCTAGCGGGAAACTCCTACGAGCAGTACTTC.

This chain connects TRBV19 to TRBJ1-2, with TRBD1 as a possible D gene (5 bases). This CDR3 is 15 amino acids long. V lost 5 bases to trimming and J lost 4 bases, with 17 bases between them. Germline V gene data show CDR1 as LNHDA and CDR2 as SQIVND (reference sequence). The CDR3 DNA reads as TGTGCCAGTAGTGAAAGGACCGAGGGGACCTATGGCTACACCTTC. Its translation: CASSERTEGTYGYTF.